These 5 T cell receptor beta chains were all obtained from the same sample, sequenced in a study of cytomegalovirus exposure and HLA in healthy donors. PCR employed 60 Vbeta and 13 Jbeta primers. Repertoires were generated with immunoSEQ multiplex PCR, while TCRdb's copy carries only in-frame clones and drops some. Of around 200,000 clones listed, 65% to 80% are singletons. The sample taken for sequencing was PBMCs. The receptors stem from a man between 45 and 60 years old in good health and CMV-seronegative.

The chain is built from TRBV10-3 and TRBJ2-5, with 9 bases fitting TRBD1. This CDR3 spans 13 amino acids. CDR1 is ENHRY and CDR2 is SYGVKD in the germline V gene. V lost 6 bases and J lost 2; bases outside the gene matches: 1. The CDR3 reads CAIRGTGQETQYF. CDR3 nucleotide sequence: TGTGCCATCAGGGGGACAGGGCAAGAGACCCAGTACTTC.

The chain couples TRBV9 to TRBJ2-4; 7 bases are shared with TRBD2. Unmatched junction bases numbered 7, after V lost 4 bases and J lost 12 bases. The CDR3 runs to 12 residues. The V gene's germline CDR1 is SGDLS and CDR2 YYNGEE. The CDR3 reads CASSPSGESQYF. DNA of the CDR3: TGTGCCAGCAGCCCGAGCGGGGAAAGTCAGTACTTC.

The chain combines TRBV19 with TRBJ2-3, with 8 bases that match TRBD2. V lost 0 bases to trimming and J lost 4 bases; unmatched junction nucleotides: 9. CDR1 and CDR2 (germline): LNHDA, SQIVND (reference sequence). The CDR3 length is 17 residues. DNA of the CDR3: TGTGCCAGTAGTATAGATTACGCGGGAGGCCCTCCAGATACGCAGTATTTT. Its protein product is CASSIDYAGGPPDTQYF.

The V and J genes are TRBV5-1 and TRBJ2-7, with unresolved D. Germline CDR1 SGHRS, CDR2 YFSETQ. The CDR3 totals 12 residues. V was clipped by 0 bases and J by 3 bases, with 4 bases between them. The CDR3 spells CASSLGDYEQYF. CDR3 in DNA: TGCGCCAGCAGCTTGGGCGACTACGAGCAGTACTTC. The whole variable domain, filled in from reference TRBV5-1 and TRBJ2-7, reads KAGVTQTPRYLIKTRGQQVTLSCSPISGHRSVSWYQQTPGQGLQFLFEYFSETQRNKGNFPGRFSGRQFSNSRSEMNVSTLELGDSALYLCASSLGDYEQYFGPGTRLTVT.

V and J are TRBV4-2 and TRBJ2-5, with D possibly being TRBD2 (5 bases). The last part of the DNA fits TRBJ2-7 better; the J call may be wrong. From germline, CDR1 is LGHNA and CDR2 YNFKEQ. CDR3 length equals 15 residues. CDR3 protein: CASSQTRITSYEQYF. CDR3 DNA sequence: TGTGCCAGCAGCCAAACTAGAATTACCTCCTACGAGCAGTACTTC.